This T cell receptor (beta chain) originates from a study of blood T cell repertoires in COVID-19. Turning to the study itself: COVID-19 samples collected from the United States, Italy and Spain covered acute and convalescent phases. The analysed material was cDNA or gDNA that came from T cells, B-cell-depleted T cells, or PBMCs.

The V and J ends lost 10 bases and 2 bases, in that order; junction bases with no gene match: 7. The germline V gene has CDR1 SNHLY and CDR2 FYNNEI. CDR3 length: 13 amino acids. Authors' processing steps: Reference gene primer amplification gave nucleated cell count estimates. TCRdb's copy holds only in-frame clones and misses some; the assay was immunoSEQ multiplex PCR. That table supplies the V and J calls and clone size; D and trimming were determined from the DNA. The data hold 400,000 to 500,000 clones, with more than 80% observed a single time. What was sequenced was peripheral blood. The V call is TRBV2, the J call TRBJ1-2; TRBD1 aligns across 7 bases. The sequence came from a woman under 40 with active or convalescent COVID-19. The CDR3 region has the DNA TGTGCCAACTTGGGACAGCTGAACTATGGCTACACCTTC. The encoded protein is CANLGQLNYGYTF.